A single sample is the source of the 11 T cell receptor beta chains below, sequenced in a study of OX40 agonist ivuxolimab in advanced cancers. Using immunoSEQ multiplex PCR, the repertoire was profiled, and TCRdb retains in-frame clones only, with some absent. The sample lists 70,000 or so clones; roughly 90% were seen once. The sample here was CD4+ or CD8+ T cells sorted from blood, taken in a trial of the OX40 agonist ivuxolimab. These receptors all stem from an adult with an advanced solid tumor such as melanoma, head and neck, liver or kidney cancer.

The chain links TRBV11-2 to TRBJ2-7; TRBD2 aligns across 9 bases. The germline gives CDR1 SGHAT, CDR2 FQNNGV. This CDR3 has 15 amino acids. Losses at the gene ends were 3 bases for V and 7 bases for J; bases not matched to a gene: 10. This CDR3 reads CASSFNSGSANEQYF. In nucleotides, the CDR3 is TGTGCCAGCAGCTTTAATAGCGGGAGCGCAAATGAGCAGTACTTC.

As regards this clone: The same CDR3 also results from other DNA sequences found in this sample. The CDR3: CASSLGQQETQYF. The CDR3 DNA reads as TGTGCCAGCTCCCTAGGACAGCAAGAGACCCAGTACTTC. This chain links TRBV18 with TRBJ2-5; a weak D match, TRBD1 (6 bases). The CDR3 is 13 amino acids. CDR1 and CDR2 (germline): KGHSH, LQKENI. Trimming took 6 bases from V and 2 from J, leaving 10 bases between them.

The V call is TRBV7-6, the J call TRBJ2-5, with no clear D. The V gene lost 3 bases and the J gene lost 5 bases, with 7 bases spanning the gap. The CDR3 has 12 residues. Germline lookup yields CDR1 SGHVS and CDR2 FNYEAQ. This chain's CDR3 is CASSLMKETQYF. CDR3 DNA sequence: TGTGCCAGCAGCTTGATGAAGGAGACCCAGTACTTC.

The rearrangement links TRBV6-6 to TRBJ1-2; 8 bases agree with TRBD1. The germline V gene has CDR1 MNHNY and CDR2 SVGAGI (reference sequence). CDR3 size: 15 residues. J lost 1 base, V lost 5 bases, and 6 bases had no gene match. The CDR3 protein is CASSRGTGYNYGYTF. CDR3 DNA sequence: TGTGCCAGCAGTCGAGGGACAGGATATAACTATGGCTACACCTTC.

This chain connects TRBV7-2 to TRBJ1-4; D unclear. The germline V gene encodes CDR1 SGHTA and CDR2 FQGNSA. V was shortened by 1 base and J by 10 bases, with 13 bases between the two germline ends. The CDR3 contains 14 residues. The CDR3 bases are TGTGCCAGCAGCTTAGGGGAAAATGTCGGAAAACTGTTTTTT. Residues: CASSLGENVGKLFF.

The chain has TRBV9 and TRBJ2-6, with D hard to call. Trimming stripped 0 bases from V and 1 base from J, with 5 bases between. Germline V gene lookup returns CDR1 SGDLS and CDR2 YYNGEE. The CDR3 covers 15 residues. This CDR3 reads CASSVEGSGANVLTF. CDR3 nucleotide sequence: TGTGCCAGCAGCGTAGAGGGATCTGGGGCCAACGTCCTGACTTTC.

The CDR3 loop reads CASSSTYPGLEQFF. In DNA form, the CDR3 reads TGTGCCAGCAGCTCTACGTACCCGGGACTAGAGCAGTTCTTC. The gene calls are TRBV11-3 and TRBJ2-1; TRBD2 matches at 7 bases. Trimming removed 4 bases from V and 10 bases from J; junction bases left unmatched: 10. Germline V gene sequence: CDR1 SGHNT, CDR2 YENEEA. The CDR3 is 14 amino acids.

This rearrangement joins TRBV5-5 to TRBJ2-5; 7 bases agree with TRBD1. Germline lookup yields CDR1 SGHKS and CDR2 YYEKEE (reference sequence). V lost 2 bases to trimming and J lost 5 bases; unmatched junction nucleotides: 9. The length of the CDR3 is 15 residues. This CDR3 reads CASSLEAGGSETQYF. DNA of the CDR3: TGTGCCAGCAGCTTAGAGGCAGGGGGTAGTGAGACCCAGTACTTC.

This chain joins TRBV11-2 and TRBJ2-7; no firm D call. This CDR3 is built from 12 residues. CDR1 is SGHAT and CDR2 is FQNNGV in the germline V gene. Trimming shortened V by 5 bases and J by 4 bases, and 9 bases separated the two germline ends. CDR3 sequence (DNA): TGTGCCAGCAGCCCCAACCGGTACGAGCAGTACTTC. Translated: CASSPNRYEQYF.

The chain recombines TRBV11-2 with TRBJ2-1; TRBD2 aligns across 14 bases. The CDR3 is 17 amino acids. The V gene end was trimmed by 5 bases and the J gene end by 7 bases; junction bases not matched to a gene: 10. Germline CDR1 and CDR2: SGHAT and FQNNGV. The CDR3 is CASSRPGTSGRLNEQFF. The CDR3 region has the DNA TGTGCCAGCAGCCGACCAGGGACTAGCGGGAGATTGAATGAGCAGTTCTTC.

CDR3 region: CATSAKLENTEAFF. CDR3 nucleotides: TGTGCCACCAGCGCGAAGCTGGAGAACACTGAAGCTTTCTTT. The rearrangement links TRBV15 to TRBJ1-1; no clear D. The ends were cut back, 5 bases at V and 1 base at J, with 11 bases in the middle. The V gene's germline CDR1 is LNHNV and CDR2 YYDKDF (reference sequence). This CDR3 is 14 amino acids long.